A single sample is the source of the 8 T cell receptor beta chains below, sequenced in a study of blood T cell repertoires in COVID-19. Using immunoSEQ multiplex PCR, the repertoire was profiled, and TCRdb retains in-frame clones only, with some absent. The sample contains tens of thousands of clones, about nine tenths of which appear only once. Source material: peripheral blood. All receptors derive from a man aged 30 to 39 with acute or convalescent COVID-19.

The rearrangement uses TRBV27 and TRBJ2-7; maybe TRBD1 (6 bases). The germline V gene has CDR1 MNHEY and CDR2 SMNVEV (reference sequence). CDR3 length: 12 residues. The V and J ends lost 5 bases and 8 bases respectively, with 13 bases between them. The CDR3 reads CASSLRRGKQYF. The CDR3 DNA follows: TGTGCCAGCAGTCTAAGAAGGGGGAAGCAGTACTTC.

V usage is TRBV5-4 and J usage is TRBJ1-2; D might be TRBD1 (5 bases). CDR3 size: 16 residues. CDR1 and CDR2 (germline): SGHNT, YYREEE (reference sequence). Trimming stripped 0 bases from V and 4 bases from J, with 16 bases between. CDR3 residues: CASSLGPRQSFYGYTF. The CDR3 DNA reads TGTGCCAGCAGCTTGGGGCCCAGACAGAGCTTCTATGGCTACACCTTC.

V gene TRBV5-6 combines with J gene TRBJ2-7; the D gene is possibly TRBD1 (6 bases). Looked up from germline, CDR1 is SGHDT and CDR2 is YYEEEE. The CDR3 is 17 amino acids. V lost 0 bases, J lost 0 bases, and 16 bases lay in between. The CDR3 bases are TGTGCCAGCAGCTTGGCCAGGACAGCGGAGAGCTCCTACGAGCAGTACTTC. Translated, it gives CASSLARTAESSYEQYF.

The chain uses TRBV5-1 and TRBJ1-1; 7 nucleotides align to TRBD1. CDR1 SGHRS and CDR2 YFSETQ come from the germline V gene. The V gene end was trimmed by 3 bases and the J gene end by 3 bases; junction bases not matched to a gene: 8. The CDR3 covers 15 residues. CDR3 bases: TGCGCCAGCAGCTCGGGACAGCCTCATGACACTGAAGCTTTCTTT. Its translation: CASSSGQPHDTEAFF.

The chain combines TRBV6-6 with TRBJ2-2, with 13 positions matching TRBD2. The CDR3 length is 16 residues. Trimming removed 6 bases from V and 5 bases from J; junction bases left unmatched: 6. Germline V CDR1 and CDR2: MNHNY, SVGAGI (reference sequence). The CDR3 spells CASSGLAGERTGELFF. Written as DNA, the CDR3 is TGTGCCAGCAGCGGACTAGCGGGGGAGAGAACCGGGGAGCTGTTTTTT.

In nucleotides, the CDR3 is TGTGCCAGCGGAACGCTCCTGGGCGCAGGAACGTACCAAGAGACCCAGTACTTC. This gives the protein CASGTLLGAGTYQETQYF. V usage is TRBV25-1 and J usage is TRBJ2-5, with D uncertain. This CDR3 is built from 18 residues. CDR1 and CDR2 (germline): MGHDK, SYGVNS. The germline V and J ends were trimmed by 8 bases and 0 bases, with 25 bases remaining between them.

The V and J genes are TRBV10-2 and TRBJ1-1, with 8 bases that match TRBD1. Losses at the gene ends were 6 bases for V and 0 bases for J; bases not matched to a gene: 3. The germline gives CDR1 WSHSY, CDR2 SAAADI. The CDR3 sequence is 14 residues long. The CDR3 DNA follows: TGCGCCAGCAGGAGACAGGGGATGAACACTGAAGCTTTCTTT. This translates into CASRRQGMNTEAFF.

This clone was seen only once. The J gene is TRBJ1-1, the V gene TRBV21-1. TRBV21-1 is listed as a pseudogene. This CDR3 has 14 residues. The CDR3, as DNA: TGTGCCAGCAGGGGGGCCGCGGGGGGCACTGAAGCTTTCTTT. As protein: CASRGAAGGTEAFF.